These 5 T cell receptor beta chains came from one sample sequenced in a study of OX40 agonist ivuxolimab in advanced cancers. Clones were read by immunoSEQ multiplex PCR, and TCRdb kept only the in-frame ones, dropping some. Of about 73,000 clones in the sample, under 90% are singletons; the top ten hold around 2.3%. Sequenced here: CD4+ or CD8+ T cells sorted from blood, sampled in a trial of the OX40 agonist ivuxolimab. All receptors derive from an adult with an advanced solid tumor such as melanoma, head and neck, liver or kidney cancer.

This CDR3 is CAWKVMNTEAFF. CDR3 DNA sequence: TGTGCCTGGAAAGTGATGAACACTGAAGCTTTCTTT. V usage is TRBV30 and J usage is TRBJ1-1; D unclear. Looked up from germline, CDR1 is GTSNPN and CDR2 is SVGIG (reference sequence). Trimming removed 4 bases from V and 0 bases from J, with 6 bases in between. The CDR3 has 12 amino acids.

This rearrangement joins TRBV7-9 to TRBJ1-2, with a possible D match to TRBD1 (5 bases). V lost 2 bases to trimming and J lost 7 bases, with 14 bases between them. The CDR3 spans 14 residues. The germline V gene encodes CDR1 SEHNR and CDR2 FQNEAQ (reference sequence). The CDR3 bases are TGTGCCAGCAGCTTAAGGGCAGGGTATGGTGGCTACACCTTC. This gives the protein CASSLRAGYGGYTF.

The chain links TRBV4-1 to TRBJ1-1; D not certain. Germline loops: CDR1 MGHRA, CDR2 YSYEKL. Trimming left V 1 base short and J 3 bases short, with 9 bases between. The length of the CDR3 is 14 residues. CDR3 nucleotides: TGCGCCAGCAGCCAAGGATGGGGTTACACTGAAGCTTTCTTT. This sequence encodes CASSQGWGYTEAFF.

The chain couples TRBV19 to TRBJ1-1, with 10 bases aligning to TRBD1. This CDR3 is 14 amino acids long. Germline V gives CDR1 LNHDA, CDR2 SQIVND (reference sequence). Trimming at V came to 9 bases and at J to 12 bases, leaving 16 bases not matched to a gene. The CDR3 coding sequence is TGTGCCAGCAAGAACCGGGACAGGGGTTTAGGGTCTTTCTTT. This encodes CASKNRDRGLGSFF.

V gene TRBV5-1 combines with J gene TRBJ1-2; D is ambiguous. The germline gives CDR1 SGHRS, CDR2 YFSETQ. V was pared by 3 bases and J by 2 bases, with 11 bases between. The CDR3 covers 14 residues. Here the CDR3 DNA reads TGCGCCAGCAGCTACTCGGAGGGAAACTATGGCTACACCTTC. Its protein is CASSYSEGNYGYTF.